Below are 30 T cell receptor beta chains sequenced from a single sample in a study of OX40 agonist ivuxolimab in advanced cancers. Here immunoSEQ multiplex PCR was the method, and the copy in TCRdb shows in-frame clones only, minus some. The repertoire consists of about 19,000 clones, with 80% to 90% occurring once and the leading ten covering over 9.5%. Source: CD4+ or CD8+ T cells sorted from blood, taken in a trial of the OX40 agonist ivuxolimab. These receptors originate from an adult with an advanced solid tumor such as melanoma, head and neck, liver or kidney cancer.

The J gene is TRBJ2-4, the V gene TRBV21-1; the DNA was not used to check the table's D call, TRBD1. TRBV21-1 is given as a pseudogene. The CDR3 spans 16 residues. CDR3 loop: CASSIATNLAKNIQYF. DNA for the CDR3: TGTGCCAGCAGCATAGCGACAAACCTAGCCAAAAACATTCAGTACTTC.

The V and J genes are TRBV5-1 and TRBJ1-1; possibly TRBD1 for D (6 bases). Germline CDR1 reads SGHRS; CDR2 reads YFSETQ. V was shortened by 1 base and J by 6 bases, with 25 bases between the two germline ends. The CDR3 is made up of 18 amino acids. CDR3 DNA: TGCGCCAGCAGCTTGTTGTGGGCGCAGGGGTCGGGCATCGCTGAAGCTTTCTTT. It encodes CASSLLWAQGSGIAEAFF. Full variable domain (outside the CDR3, taken from reference TRBV5-1 and TRBJ1-1): KAGVTQTPRYLIKTRGQQVTLSCSPISGHRSVSWYQQTPGQGLQFLFEYFSETQRNKGNFPGRFSGRQFSNSRSEMNVSTLELGDSALYLCASSLLWAQGSGIAEAFFGQGTRLTVV.

This rearrangement joins TRBV25-1 to TRBJ2-5; D call uncertain. Germline V CDR1 and CDR2: MGHDK, SYGVNS. V lost 4 bases to trimming and J lost 4 bases, with 4 bases between them. CDR3 length: 11 residues. The CDR3 sequence: CASSGPETQYF. CDR3 nucleotides: TGTGCCAGCAGTGGTCCAGAGACCCAGTACTTC.

The CDR3 region is CASSPSRGGYEQYF. The CDR3 DNA follows: TGCGCCAGCAGCCCGTCACGAGGCGGGTACGAGCAGTACTTC. The chain has TRBV4-3 and TRBJ2-7, with D maybe TRBD2 (5 bases). This CDR3 has 14 residues. Germline CDR1 and CDR2: LGHNA and YSLEER. The V and J ends lost 4 bases and 4 bases respectively, with 14 bases between them.

V usage is TRBV27 and J usage is TRBJ1-4, with D perhaps TRBD1 (6 bases). The CDR3 sequence is 13 residues long. Trimming left V 1 base short and J 9 bases short, with 9 bases between. Per germline, CDR1 MNHEY and CDR2 SMNVEV (reference sequence). The CDR3 nucleotides are TGTGCCAGCAGTTTATTCCAGGGGCAAAAACTGTTTTTT. Amino acid sequence: CASSLFQGQKLFF. Full variable domain (missing parts from reference TRBV27 and TRBJ1-4): EAQVTQNPRYLITVTGKKLTVTCSQNMNHEYMSWYRQDPGLGLRQIYYSMNVEVTDKGDVPEGYKVSRKEKRNFPLILESPSPNQTSLYFCASSLFQGQKLFFGSGTQLSVL.

In this sample, this clone turned up once. The chain carries TRBV9 and TRBJ2-1; D is undetermined. V dropped 0 bases and J dropped 3 bases, with 1 base sitting between them. Germline-derived CDR1 and CDR2 are SGDLS and YYNGEE. The CDR3 is made up of 12 amino acids. Here the CDR3 reads CASSVGYNEQFF. The CDR3 DNA reads TGTGCCAGCAGCGTAGGCTACAATGAGCAGTTCTTC.

DNA of the CDR3: TGTGCCAGCAGTCTAGGGGAACAAGTTGAGCAGTTCTTC. This gives the protein CASSLGEQVEQFF. The rearrangement joins TRBV7-9 to TRBJ2-1; maybe TRBD1 (5 bases). The V end was cut by 6 bases, the J end by 9 bases, with 15 bases between. Germline V gives CDR1 SEHNR, CDR2 FQNEAQ (reference sequence). The CDR3 is 13 residues long.

This rearrangement joins TRBV27 to TRBJ2-1; 7 nucleotides line up with TRBD1. This CDR3 is 19 amino acids long. From germline, CDR1 is MNHEY and CDR2 SMNVEV (reference sequence). With V trimmed by 6 bases and J by 2 bases, 19 bases remained unmatched. The CDR3 coding sequence is TGTGCCAGCAGCACGGTAATGCCCGGGACAGTCACCACCTACAATGAGCAGTTCTTC. It yields the protein CASSTVMPGTVTTYNEQFF.

This clone was seen just once. The CDR3 sequence is CASSRRQGLGQYF. DNA of the CDR3: TGTGCCAGCAGCAGACGACAGGGCCTGGGGCAGTACTTC. The chain has TRBV5-6 and TRBJ2-7, with TRBD1 identical over 7 bases. The CDR3 is made up of 13 amino acids. Germline loops: CDR1 SGHDT, CDR2 YYEEEE. The trim removed 4 bases at V and 9 bases at J, leaving 10 bases unmatched.

The rearrangement joins TRBV9 to TRBJ2-7, with 7 bases that match TRBD2. Trimming removed 4 bases from V and 2 bases from J; junction bases left unmatched: 9. From germline, CDR1 is SGDLS and CDR2 YYNGEE. This CDR3 is 15 amino acids long. CDR3 sequence reads: CASSPWGEGPYEQYF. For the CDR3, the DNA is TGTGCCAGCAGCCCCTGGGGGGAGGGCCCCTACGAGCAGTACTTC.

This sequence joins TRBV9 and TRBJ2-6; possible D gene TRBD2, 5 bases. Germline CDR1 reads SGDLS; CDR2 reads YYNGEE. This CDR3 is built from 16 residues. V was cut by 0 bases and J by 7 bases, with 14 bases left in between. The CDR3 protein is CASSVGYRGPANVLTF. CDR3 DNA sequence: TGTGCCAGCAGCGTAGGGTATAGAGGGCCAGCCAACGTCCTGACTTTC.

The V gene is TRBV4-1, the J gene TRBJ2-1; no reliable D call. V lost 3 bases, J lost 7 bases, and 7 bases lay in between. Germline V lookup: CDR1 MGHRA, CDR2 YSYEKL. The CDR3 length is 12 residues. In DNA, the CDR3 is TGCGCCAGCAGCCATGGAGCGAATGAGCAGTTCTTC. Protein product: CASSHGANEQFF.

The CDR3 protein is CASSLGTEAFF. CDR3 bases: TGTGCCAGCAGCTTAGGGACTGAAGCTTTCTTT. The chain uses TRBV7-2 and TRBJ1-1; D unclear. The CDR3 spans 11 residues. Germline V CDR1 and CDR2: SGHTA, FQGNSA. V lost 1 base and J 5 bases, leaving 2 bases between the germline ends.

This clone appeared a few times. This same CDR3 is encoded by further DNA sequences in the sample. This sequence joins TRBV27 and TRBJ1-2; D call uncertain. The CDR3 spans 13 residues. Trimming cost V 2 bases and J 3 bases, with 7 bases left between them. Germline values: CDR1 MNHEY, CDR2 SMNVEV (reference sequence). The chain's CDR3 is CASSLEGYYGYTF. CDR3 sequence (DNA): TGTGCCAGCAGTTTAGAAGGGTACTATGGCTACACCTTC.

The V and J genes are TRBV27 and TRBJ1-1; D is perhaps TRBD1 (6 bases). The V end was cut by 4 bases, the J end by 2 bases, with 8 bases between. The CDR3 covers 13 residues. CDR1 and CDR2 from the germline V gene are MNHEY and SMNVEV (reference sequence). CDR3 nucleotides: TGTGCCAGCAGTTCGGACAGAAACACTGAAGCTTTCTTT. It specifies CASSSDRNTEAFF.

This clone was seen a few times. The V call is TRBV18, the J call TRBJ2-7, with D possibly being TRBD1 (5 bases). The length of the CDR3 is 14 residues. Trimming shortened V by 0 bases and J by 3 bases, and 9 bases separated the two germline ends. Germline V gives CDR1 KGHSH, CDR2 LQKENI. In nucleotides, the CDR3 is TGTGCCAGCTCACCACCAACCAGGGTCTACGAGCAGTACTTC. Translated: CASSPPTRVYEQYF.

Within the sample, this clone is medium-sized. A read error may account for a junction end that differs from germline. The chain recombines TRBV7-7 with TRBJ2-5; D perhaps matches TRBD2 (6 bases). Germline V lookup: CDR1 SSHAT, CDR2 FNYEAQ (reference sequence). There are 16 residues in the CDR3. This CDR3 is CASSPAGGKLQETQYF. For the CDR3, the DNA is TGTGCTAGCAGCCCTGCGGGCGGGAAACTGCAAGAGACCCAGTACTTC.

This clone showed up just once. V is TRBV29-1 and J is TRBJ1-1; D perhaps matches TRBD1 (5 bases). Germline-derived CDR1 and CDR2 are SQVTM and ANQGSEA. The CDR3 has 12 amino acids. V was pared by 3 bases and J by 3 bases, with 8 bases between. For the CDR3, the DNA is TGCAGCGTTGAGGGCAGGGACACTGAAGCTTTCTTT. Its protein is CSVEGRDTEAFF.

The chain has TRBV11-2 and TRBJ2-1; 7 bases align to TRBD1. Germline trimming cut 5 bases from V and 3 bases from J; bases unmatched to any gene: 4. The CDR3 runs 14 residues. Germline CDR1 reads SGHAT; CDR2 reads FQNNGV. The CDR3 loop is CASSRTGNYNEQFF. The CDR3, as DNA: TGTGCCAGCAGCCGGACAGGAAACTACAATGAGCAGTTCTTC. Full variable domain (missing parts from reference TRBV11-2 and TRBJ2-1): EAGVAQSPRYKIIEKRQSVAFWCNPISGHATLYWYQQILGQGPKLLIQFQNNGVVDDSQLPKDRFSAERLKGVDSTLKIQPAKLEDSAVYLCASSRTGNYNEQFFGPGTRLTVL.

The J gene is TRBJ1-4, the V gene TRBV21-1; the table calls TRBD1, which could not be checked here. TRBV21-1 is given as a pseudogene. This CDR3 spans 14 amino acids. The chain's CDR3 is CASSSRDRVEKLFF. CDR3 in DNA: TGTGCCAGCAGCAGCCGGGACAGGGTGGAAAAACTGTTTTTT.

The chain couples TRBV27 to TRBJ2-1, with 8 bases lining up with TRBD2. The germline V gene has CDR1 MNHEY and CDR2 SMNVEV (reference sequence). CDR3 length: 19 residues. V was pared by 6 bases and J by 5 bases, with 21 bases of the junction left unmatched. The CDR3 DNA sequence: TGTGCCAGCAGGCCGCCCACACGTAGCGGGACCCCCCCACACAATGAGCAGTTCTTC. Its translation is CASRPPTRSGTPPHNEQFF.

This chain links TRBV27 with TRBJ2-7, with 11 bases lining up with TRBD2. Trimming cost V 0 bases and J 7 bases; bases outside gene matches: 5. Germline CDR1 MNHEY, CDR2 SMNVEV (reference sequence). The CDR3 covers 15 residues. In DNA, the CDR3 is TGTGCCAGCAGTTTATCGACTAGCGGGGCCTGGGAGCAGTACTTC. Amino acids: CASSLSTSGAWEQYF.

This rearrangement joins TRBV15 to TRBJ2-3; 7 nucleotides match TRBD2. Germline CDR1 reads LNHNV; CDR2 reads YYDKDF (reference sequence). The CDR3 runs to 15 residues. Unmatched junction bases numbered 6, after V lost 0 bases and J lost 6 bases. The CDR3: CATSRDGLAEDTQYF. The CDR3 DNA reads as TGTGCCACCAGCAGAGATGGTCTAGCGGAGGATACGCAGTATTTT. Full variable domain (remainder filled in from reference TRBV15 and TRBJ2-3): DAMVIQNPRYQVTQFGKPVTLSCSQTLNHNVMYWYQQKSSQAPKLLFHYYDKDFNNEADTPDNFQSRRPNTSFCFLDIRSPGLGDTAMYLCATSRDGLAEDTQYFGPGTRLTVL.

Only a few counts were recorded for this clone. The chain combines TRBV6-1 with TRBJ2-2; 9 bases are shared with TRBD1. The CDR3 is 17 amino acids. Germline CDR1 and CDR2: MNHNS and SASEGT. With 4 bases clipped from V and 1 base from J, the junction kept 7 bases outside the gene matches. CDR3 amino acids: CASSVPTGGVNTGELFF. CDR3 bases: TGTGCCAGCAGTGTCCCAACAGGGGGCGTGAACACCGGGGAGCTGTTTTTT.

This clone was picked up a small number of times. The chain employs TRBV28 and TRBJ1-1; the D gene is possibly TRBD1 (5 bases). CDR1 MDHEN and CDR2 SYDVKM come from the germline V gene. This CDR3 comprises 15 residues. V shed 5 bases and J shed 0 bases, with 13 bases lying between them. Here the CDR3 DNA reads TGTGCCAGCAGTATGGCCCGAGGGGTGAACACTGAAGCTTTCTTT. The encoded protein is CASSMARGVNTEAFF.

This sequence joins TRBV9 and TRBJ2-5; 7 bases fit TRBD2. CDR1 is SGDLS and CDR2 is YYNGEE in the germline V gene. This CDR3 has 15 residues. V gave up 2 bases and J gave up 5 bases; unmatched junction bases: 9. The CDR3 DNA sequence: TGTGCCAGCAGCGTCGGGGGAGGGTCGGGGGAGACCCAGTACTTC. Protein product: CASSVGGGSGETQYF.

The V call is TRBV7-9, the J call TRBJ1-2; D not certain. Germline lookup yields CDR1 SEHNR and CDR2 FQNEAQ (reference sequence). The V gene lost 3 bases and the J gene lost 2 bases, with 13 bases spanning the gap. CDR3 length equals 15 residues. This CDR3 reads CASSFPDRVNYGYTF. The CDR3, as DNA: TGTGCCAGCAGCTTCCCCGATAGGGTGAACTATGGCTACACCTTC.

This clone has a handful of counts. The chain carries TRBV29-1 and TRBJ2-2; D gene uncertain. Trimming took 0 bases from V and 6 from J, leaving 8 bases between them. Per the germline V gene, CDR1 is SQVTM and CDR2 is ANQGSEA. The CDR3 length is 13 residues. CDR3 nucleotides: TGCAGCGTTGAAGATCATGGTCCCGGGGAGCTGTTTTTT. This gives the protein CSVEDHGPGELFF.

The chain uses TRBV4-1 and TRBJ2-2; D may match TRBD1 or TRBD2 (5 bases each). Germline lookup yields CDR1 MGHRA and CDR2 YSYEKL. There are 15 residues in the CDR3. V lost 1 base and J lost 5, with 11 bases in between. The DNA of the CDR3 is TGCGCCAGCAGCCAAGCGGGGCAACAGACCGGGGAGCTGTTTTTT. The encoded protein is CASSQAGQQTGELFF.

The chain is built from TRBV6-5 and TRBJ2-7, with D unresolved. V lost 8 bases and J 0 bases, leaving 11 bases between the germline ends. Germline CDR1 is MNHEY and CDR2 is SVGAGI. The CDR3 has 13 amino acids. Here the CDR3 reads CASLARSSYEQYF. The DNA for the CDR3 is TGTGCCAGCCTGGCGAGGAGCTCCTACGAGCAGTACTTC.